Included here is one T cell receptor beta chain sequence, with context. Which antigen it targets is not known. No quality values exist for individual bases; no much larger clone is one base distant. The sample is drawn from a study of response to subunit inactivated influenza vaccine (dated by TCRdb to between 2018 and 2020). Looking at the study overall: Deep quantitative T cell receptor repertoire profiling was used in the study to track responses to a trivalent subunit inactivated influenza vaccine. Results the study describes overall, beyond this receptor: According to the authors, only a limited number of new T cells may be recruited by each seasonal influenza vaccination.

The cysteine opens and the phenylalanine closes a CDR3 of 17 amino acids. Only the CDR3 DNA stays, 51 bases, in frame from base 1. V is clipped by 4 bases and J by 4 bases, and the sequence between their germline boundaries is 21 bases long. CDR1 LGHNA and CDR2 YNFKEQ were looked up in the germline V gene. To prepare the library, RT-PCR was applied. The instrument given in TCRdb is Illumina HiSeq 2500. TCRdb reworked the public reads: Q25 trimming with fastp, MiXCR clone assembly, productive beta chains retained. Each CDR3 protein gets just one entry, which takes the most common genes and DNA from the rows behind it. The sample profile shows some 600,000 distinct CDR3 sequences; 14% of them were found once. The ten largest account for 7.5% to 8% of the sample.

The chain was built from TRBV4-2 and TRBJ2-3; the D segment could be TRBD2, given 7 matching bases. Specimen: PBMCs from blood, collected 14 to 15 days before vaccination. This TCR was recovered from a man aged 50-59 years who received an inactivated influenza vaccine. Donor details come from another sample of the same person, matched by shared clones. The base sequence is TGTGCCAGCAGCCGCCGAGAAGGGGGGGGCAGGTCAGATACGCAGTATTTT. The translation is CASSRREGGGRSDTQYF.